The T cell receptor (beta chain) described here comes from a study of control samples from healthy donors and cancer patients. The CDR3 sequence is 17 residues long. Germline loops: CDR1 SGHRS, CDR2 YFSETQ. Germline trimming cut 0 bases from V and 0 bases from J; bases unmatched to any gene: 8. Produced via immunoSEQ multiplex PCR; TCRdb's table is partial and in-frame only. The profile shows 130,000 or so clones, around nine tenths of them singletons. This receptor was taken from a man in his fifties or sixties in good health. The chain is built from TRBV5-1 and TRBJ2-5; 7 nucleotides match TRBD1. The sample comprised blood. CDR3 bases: TGCGCCAGCAGCTTGGATCGCGGCAGGGGGAACCAAGAGACCCAGTACTTC. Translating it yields CASSLDRGRGNQETQYF.